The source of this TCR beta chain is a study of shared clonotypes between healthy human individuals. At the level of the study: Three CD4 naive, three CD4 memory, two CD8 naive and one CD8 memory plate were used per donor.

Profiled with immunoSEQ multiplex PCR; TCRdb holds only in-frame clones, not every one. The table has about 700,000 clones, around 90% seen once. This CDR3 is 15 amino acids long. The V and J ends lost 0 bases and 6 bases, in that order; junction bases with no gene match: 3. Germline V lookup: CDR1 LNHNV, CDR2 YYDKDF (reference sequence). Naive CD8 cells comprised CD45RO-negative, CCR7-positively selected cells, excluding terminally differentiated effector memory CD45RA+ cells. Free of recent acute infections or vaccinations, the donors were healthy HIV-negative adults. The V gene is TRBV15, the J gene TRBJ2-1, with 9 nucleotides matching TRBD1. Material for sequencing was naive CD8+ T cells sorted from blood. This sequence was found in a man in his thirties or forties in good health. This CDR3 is CATSREEDRGNEQFF. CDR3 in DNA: TGTGCCACCAGCAGAGAAGAGGACAGGGGCAATGAGCAGTTCTTC.